These 14 T cell receptor beta chains were all obtained from the same sample, sequenced in a study of T cells in localized non-small cell lung cancer. The assay was immunoSEQ multiplex PCR, and TCRdb's table has in-frame clones only and misses some. The repertoire holds over 10,000 clones, with about 83% as singletons. The sequencing used peripheral blood, collected before any cancer treatment. The receptors stem from a male donor at least 60 years old with stage I lung adenocarcinoma.

The V and J genes are TRBV11-1 and TRBJ1-1; D uncertain. The V end lost 3 bases, the J end lost 0 bases, and 8 bases lay between the germline ends. There are 14 residues in the CDR3. CDR1 is SGHAT, CDR2 FQDESV, per germline (reference sequence). CDR3 loop: CASSFRQMNTEAFF. As DNA, the CDR3 is TGTGCCAGCAGCTTTAGACAAATGAACACTGAAGCTTTCTTT.

The chain employs TRBV4-2 and TRBJ2-1; D not resolved. In germline, CDR1 is LGHNA, CDR2 YNFKEQ. This CDR3 has 15 residues. Between the trimmed V and J ends, which lost 0 bases and 5 bases, there was a span of 11 bases. The CDR3 sequence is CASSQESQEHNEQFF. The CDR3 bases are TGTGCCAGCAGCCAAGAAAGCCAGGAGCACAATGAGCAGTTCTTC.

V gene TRBV19 combines with J gene TRBJ1-5; D possibly corresponds to TRBD1 (6 bases). V was clipped by 3 bases and J by 1 base, with 16 bases between them. Looked up from germline, CDR1 is LNHDA and CDR2 is SQIVND (reference sequence). The CDR3 loop spans 17 amino acids. The CDR3 is CASSIKQGRVSNQPQHF. DNA for the CDR3: TGTGCCAGTAGTATCAAACAGGGTAGGGTGAGCAATCAGCCCCAGCATTTT.

This clone has just a few counts. The V call is TRBV7-9, the J call TRBJ2-3; TRBD2 might be the D (7 bases). Germline V gene lookup returns CDR1 SEHNR and CDR2 FQNEAQ (reference sequence). V was cut by 6 bases and J by 3 bases, with 19 bases left in between. The CDR3 runs 16 residues. DNA of the CDR3: TGTGCCAGCAGGCGCCTGGGGGGGCGCTCGACAGATACGCAGTATTTT. This translates into CASRRLGGRSTDTQYF.

The chain is built from TRBV7-9 and TRBJ1-2; 7 bases map to TRBD1. There are 12 residues in the CDR3. Germline V gene data show CDR1 as SEHNR and CDR2 as FQNEAQ (reference sequence). With 4 bases clipped from V and 5 bases from J, the junction kept 1 base outside the gene matches. The CDR3: CASSSTGYGYTF. CDR3 nucleotide sequence: TGTGCCAGCAGCTCGACAGGGTATGGCTACACCTTC.

The chain links TRBV30 to TRBJ2-7; D is uncertain. The V gene lost 3 bases and the J gene lost 0 bases, with 15 bases spanning the gap. The CDR3 runs 15 residues. Germline values: CDR1 GTSNPN, CDR2 SVGIG (reference sequence). The CDR3 loop reads CAWSALSFLSYEQYF. As DNA, the CDR3 is TGTGCCTGGAGCGCTCTCTCATTTCTCTCCTACGAGCAGTACTTC. Full variable domain (remainder filled in from reference TRBV30 and TRBJ2-7): SQTIHQWPATLVQPVGSPLSLECTVEGTSNPNLYWYRQAAGRGLQLLFYSVGIGQISSEVPQNLSASRPQDRQFILSSKKLLLSDSGFYLCAWSALSFLSYEQYFGPGTRLTVT.

The genes are TRBV9 and TRBJ2-7, with 10 bases matching TRBD1. The CDR3 is 14 residues long. J lost 3 bases, V lost 4 bases, and 4 bases had no gene match. Germline lookup yields CDR1 SGDLS and CDR2 YYNGEE. The CDR3 is CASSPRTGGYEQYF. In DNA form, the CDR3 reads TGTGCCAGCAGCCCTCGGACAGGGGGCTACGAGCAGTACTTC.

The rearrangement links TRBV18 to TRBJ2-2; the D is unclear. V was clipped by 2 bases and J by 3 bases, with 1 base between them. The CDR3 runs to 12 residues. Germline assignment: CDR1 KGHSH and CDR2 LQKENI. CDR3 nucleotide sequence: TGTGCCAGCTCACCAGACACCGGGGAGCTGTTTTTT. Protein sequence: CASSPDTGELFF.

V usage is TRBV6-4 and J usage is TRBJ2-3, with D maybe TRBD2 (6 bases). Trimming shortened V by 4 bases and J by 2 bases, and 19 bases separated the two germline ends. Germline V gene data show CDR1 as MRHNA and CDR2 as SNTAGT. CDR3 length: 17 residues. As DNA, the CDR3 is TGTGCCAGCAGTGCATCCCTCCTTTTAGCGGACACAGATACGCAGTATTTT. The encoded protein is CASSASLLLADTDTQYF.

This clone was detected a few times. CDR3 nucleotide sequence: TGCGCCAGCAGCTTGATGTCAGGTTATCGGGAAAAACTGTTTTTT. Translating gives CASSLMSGYREKLFF. This chain uses TRBV5-1 with TRBJ1-4; D unclear. Germline V CDR1 and CDR2: SGHRS, YFSETQ. The CDR3 loop spans 15 amino acids. V was clipped by 1 base and J by 8 bases, with 15 bases between them.

The gene calls are TRBV13 and TRBJ2-2; 11 bases match TRBD1. The CDR3 consists of 15 residues. V was clipped by 5 bases and J by 7 bases; unmatched bases: 6. Germline assignment: CDR1 PRHDT and CDR2 FYEKMQ (reference sequence). Here the CDR3 DNA reads TGTGCCAGCAGCCTTGGACAGGGGGCTATCGGGGAGCTGTTTTTT. It translates to CASSLGQGAIGELFF.

The chain carries TRBV7-3 and TRBJ1-2; 7 bases fit TRBD1. The CDR3 runs 13 residues. CDR1 SGHTA and CDR2 FQGTGA come from the germline V gene. Trimming cost V 4 bases and J 8 bases; bases outside gene matches: 7. The CDR3 protein is CASSSTTGLGYTF. The CDR3 DNA sequence: TGTGCCAGCAGCTCCACGACAGGGTTGGGCTACACCTTC. Full variable domain (outside the CDR3, taken from reference TRBV7-3 and TRBJ1-2): GAGVSQTPSNKVTEKGKYVELRCDPISGHTALYWYRQSLGQGPEFLIYFQGTGAADDSGLPNDRFFAVRPEGSVSTLKIQRTERGDSAVYLCASSSTTGLGYTFGSGTRLTVV.

The genes are TRBV6-5 and TRBJ1-4, with 11 bases lining up with TRBD1. V was clipped by 6 bases and J by 7 bases; unmatched bases: 4. Germline assignment: CDR1 MNHEY and CDR2 SVGAGI. The CDR3 covers 14 residues. CDR3 protein: CASRPGTGGEKLFF. The CDR3 bases are TGTGCCAGCAGGCCCGGGACAGGGGGTGAAAAACTGTTTTTT.

CDR3 in DNA: TGTGCCAGCAGCTTCACAGGGGGCGCAAACTATGGCTACACCTTC. Translated, it gives CASSFTGGANYGYTF. The chain uses TRBV5-4 and TRBJ1-2; 9 bases fit TRBD1. V lost 2 bases to trimming and J lost 2 bases; unmatched junction nucleotides: 4. Germline V gene sequence: CDR1 SGHNT, CDR2 YYREEE (reference sequence). CDR3 length: 15 amino acids.